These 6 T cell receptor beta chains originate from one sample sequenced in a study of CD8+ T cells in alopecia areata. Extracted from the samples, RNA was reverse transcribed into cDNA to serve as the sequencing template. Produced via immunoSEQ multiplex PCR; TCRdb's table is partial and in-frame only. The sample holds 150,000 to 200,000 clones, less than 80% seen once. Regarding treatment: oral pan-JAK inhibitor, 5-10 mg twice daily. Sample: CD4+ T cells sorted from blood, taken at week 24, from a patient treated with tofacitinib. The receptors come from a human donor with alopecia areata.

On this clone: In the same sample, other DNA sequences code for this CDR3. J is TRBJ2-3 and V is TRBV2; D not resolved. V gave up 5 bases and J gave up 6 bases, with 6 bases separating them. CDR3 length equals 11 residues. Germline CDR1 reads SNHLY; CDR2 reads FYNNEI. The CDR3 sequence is CASSPLDTQYF. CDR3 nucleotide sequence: TGTGCCAGCAGTCCCCTCGATACGCAGTATTTT.

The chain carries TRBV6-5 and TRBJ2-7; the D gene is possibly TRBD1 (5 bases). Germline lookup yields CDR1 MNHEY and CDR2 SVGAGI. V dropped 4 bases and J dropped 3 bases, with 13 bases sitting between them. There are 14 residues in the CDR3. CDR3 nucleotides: TGTGCCAGCAGTTTCGACAGTACCCTCTACGAGCAGTACTTC. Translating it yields CASSFDSTLYEQYF.

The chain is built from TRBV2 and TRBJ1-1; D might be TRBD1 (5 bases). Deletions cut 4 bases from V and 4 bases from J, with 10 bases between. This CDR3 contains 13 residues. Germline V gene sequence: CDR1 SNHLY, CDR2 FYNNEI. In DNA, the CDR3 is TGTGCCAGCAGTGTGGAGGGGAGCACTGAAGCTTTCTTT. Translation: CASSVEGSTEAFF. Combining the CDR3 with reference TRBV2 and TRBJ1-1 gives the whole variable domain EPEVTQTPSHQVTQMGQEVILRCVPISNHLYFYWYRQILGQKVEFLVSFYNNEISEKSEIFDDQFSVERPDGSNFTLKIRSTKLEDSAMYFCASSVEGSTEAFFGQGTRLTVV.

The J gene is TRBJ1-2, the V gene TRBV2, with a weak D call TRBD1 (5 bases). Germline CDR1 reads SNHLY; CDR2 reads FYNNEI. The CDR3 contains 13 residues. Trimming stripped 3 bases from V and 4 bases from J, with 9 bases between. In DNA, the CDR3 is TGTGCCAGCAGTGACAGGGCCAGCTATGGCTACACCTTC. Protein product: CASSDRASYGYTF.

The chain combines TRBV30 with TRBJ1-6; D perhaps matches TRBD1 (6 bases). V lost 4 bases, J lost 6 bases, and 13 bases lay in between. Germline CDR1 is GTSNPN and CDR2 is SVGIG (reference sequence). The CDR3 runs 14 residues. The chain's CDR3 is CAWTRGASNSPLHF. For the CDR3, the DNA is TGTGCCTGGACTCGGGGGGCCTCTAATTCACCCCTCCACTTT.

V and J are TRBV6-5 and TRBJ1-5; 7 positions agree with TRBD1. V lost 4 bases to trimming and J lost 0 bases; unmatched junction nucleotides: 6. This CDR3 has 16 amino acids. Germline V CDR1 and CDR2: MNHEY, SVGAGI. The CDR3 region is CASSSQGPHSNQPQHF. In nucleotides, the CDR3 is TGTGCCAGCAGTTCACAGGGGCCTCATAGCAATCAGCCCCAGCATTTT.